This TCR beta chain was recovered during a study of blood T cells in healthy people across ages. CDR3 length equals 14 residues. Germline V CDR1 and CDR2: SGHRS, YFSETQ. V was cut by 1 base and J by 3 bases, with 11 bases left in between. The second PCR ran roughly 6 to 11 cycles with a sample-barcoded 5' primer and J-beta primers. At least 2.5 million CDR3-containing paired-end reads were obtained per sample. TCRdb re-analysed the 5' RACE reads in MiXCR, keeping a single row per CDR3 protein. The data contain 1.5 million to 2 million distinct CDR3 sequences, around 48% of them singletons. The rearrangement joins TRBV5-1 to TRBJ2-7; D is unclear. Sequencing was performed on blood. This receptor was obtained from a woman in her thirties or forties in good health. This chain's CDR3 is CASSLSRLNYEQYF. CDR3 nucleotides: TGCGCCAGCAGCTTGTCCAGGTTGAACTACGAGCAGTACTTC.